Shown below are 23 T cell receptor beta chains from a single sample sequenced in a study of T cells in Graves' hyperthyroidism and ophthalmopathy. The investigators amplified TCR beta CDR3 regions from RNA transcripts. During a first-round RT-PCR of the TCR CDR3, the HTBI primer set was used. A single record per CDR3 protein comes from TCRdb applying MiXCR to the multiplex PCR reads. Of hundreds of thousands of distinct CDR3 sequences listed, under 45% are singletons. Sequenced material: blood. The receptors derive from a woman aged 40 to 50 with Graves' hyperthyroidism.

Here the CDR3 reads CSAKLAGAYEQYF. In DNA, the CDR3 is TGCAGTGCTAAGCTAGCGGGAGCCTACGAGCAGTACTTC. The chain couples TRBV20-1 to TRBJ2-7; 10 nucleotides align to TRBD2. V lost 4 bases and J lost 2; bases outside the gene matches: 2. The CDR3 extends over 13 amino acids. Germline V lookup: CDR1 DFQATT, CDR2 SNEGSKA (reference sequence).

This clonotype was seen repeatedly, ten times or more. J is TRBJ2-3 and V is TRBV7-9; 8 bases align to TRBD2. Per germline, CDR1 SEHNR and CDR2 FQNEAQ (reference sequence). Trimming removed 0 bases from V and 4 bases from J; junction bases left unmatched: 6. The CDR3 spans 16 residues. CDR3 protein: CASSLASGSGADTQYF. The CDR3 bases are TGTGCCAGCAGCTTAGCAAGCGGGAGTGGGGCAGATACGCAGTATTTT.

V is TRBV12-3 or TRBV12-4 and J is TRBJ1-1; tentatively, D is TRBD1 (6 bases). Deletions cut 4 bases from V and 0 bases from J, with 18 bases between. This CDR3 region has 17 residues. For the CDR3, the DNA is TGTGCCAGCAGTTCCCCCGGGGGGGGCGCGATGAACACTGAAGCTTTCTTT. As protein: CASSSPGGGAMNTEAFF.

This clonotype was observed at least ten times. V is TRBV7-2 and J is TRBJ2-7; TRBD1 matches at 9 bases. V shed 5 bases, J shed 5 bases, and the junction held 13 bases outside the gene matches. CDR3 length: 16 amino acids. Germline loops: CDR1 SGHTA, CDR2 FQGNSA. The CDR3: CASSLLTGQGIDEQYF. The CDR3 bases are TGTGCCAGCAGCCTCCTCACAGGACAGGGGATCGACGAGCAGTACTTC.

V usage is TRBV10-1 and J usage is TRBJ2-7; perhaps D is TRBD1 or TRBD2 (5 bases each). The CDR3 consists of 13 residues. V lost 2 bases, J lost 5 bases, and 10 bases lay in between. Germline assignment: CDR1 WNHNN and CDR2 SYGVQD (reference sequence). CDR3 sequence (DNA): TGCGCCAGCAGTGAGGGGGGTCTCAACGAGCAGTACTTC. This gives the protein CASSEGGLNEQYF.

The CDR3 spells CASSLGHGTAYEQYF. The CDR3 DNA reads TGTGCCAGCAGCTTAGGGCATGGGACTGCCTACGAGCAGTACTTC. This chain connects TRBV7-2 to TRBJ2-7, with D perhaps matching TRBD2 (6 bases). The CDR3 consists of 15 residues. The germline CDR1 and CDR2 sequences are SGHTA and FQGNSA. Trimming took off 1 base at V and 2 bases at J, with 12 bases between the two ends.

This clonotype was seen many times. This chain connects TRBV7-8 to TRBJ1-2; tentative D call: TRBD1 (5 bases). V dropped 1 base and J dropped 4 bases, with 10 bases sitting between them. The CDR3 contains 14 residues. CDR1 and CDR2 (germline): SGHVS, FQNEAQ. In DNA form, the CDR3 reads TGTGCCAGCAGCTTAGATCAGGGCGGCTATGGCTACACCTTC. Its translation is CASSLDQGGYGYTF.

As concerns this clonotype: At one boundary the junction diverges from the germline segment, which might be a read error. The rearrangement uses TRBV5-6 and TRBJ1-1; D gene unclear. Germline CDR1 is SGHDT and CDR2 is YYEEEE. The CDR3 has 13 residues. The CDR3 DNA sequence: TGTGCCAGCAGCTTGGATACGAACACTGATGCTTTCTTT. Translating gives CASSLDTNTDAFF.

This clonotype was seen ten or more times. J is TRBJ2-6 and V is TRBV9, with D unresolved. CDR3 length: 16 amino acids. Trimming took off 0 bases at V and 0 bases at J, with 7 bases between the two ends. Per the germline V gene, CDR1 is SGDLS and CDR2 is YYNGEE. CDR3 in amino acids: CASSVDPFSGANVLTF. CDR3 nucleotide sequence: TGTGCCAGCAGCGTAGATCCGTTCTCTGGGGCCAACGTCCTGACTTTC.

V and J are TRBV12-3 or TRBV12-4 and TRBJ2-7; D is tentatively TRBD1 or TRBD2 (7 bases each). Trimming took 3 bases from V and 4 from J, leaving 13 bases between them. The CDR3 length is 14 residues. The CDR3: CASSLRQGGYEQYF. The CDR3 DNA follows: TGTGCCAGCAGTTTGAGACAGGGAGGGTACGAGCAGTACTTC.

Worth noting for this clonotype: A read error is possible here, since a much larger clone lies one base away. Given the absence of the conserved phenylalanine or tryptophan at the CDR3 end, a read error is likely. The rearrangement links TRBV7-2 to TRBJ2-5; 8 nucleotides match TRBD2. The V gene's germline CDR1 is SGHTA and CDR2 FQGNSA. The CDR3 length is 15 residues. With V trimmed by 5 bases and J by 1 base, 6 bases remained unmatched. Here the CDR3 DNA reads TGTGCCAGCAGCGTAACTAGCGGAGTCCAAGAGACCCAGTACCTC. It is translated as CASSVTSGVQETQYL.

V is TRBV29-1 and J is TRBJ2-5; weak D call: TRBD2 (6 bases). With 8 bases removed from V and 5 bases from J, the gap between germline ends came to 24 bases. The length of the CDR3 is 15 residues. Germline values: CDR1 SQVTM, CDR2 ANQGSEA. In nucleotides, the CDR3 is TGCAGCACCTCCTACGGAGGGCGGTCTAGGGAGACCCAGTACTTC. It encodes CSTSYGGRSRETQYF.

This clonotype has only a few counts. The rearrangement uses TRBV7-2 and TRBJ1-1; 9 bases match TRBD1. The germline V gene encodes CDR1 SGHTA and CDR2 FQGNSA. The CDR3 is made up of 13 amino acids. V was clipped by 5 bases and J by 8 bases; unmatched bases: 6. CDR3 residues: CASSHRDRDEAFF. As DNA, the CDR3 is TGTGCCAGCAGCCACCGGGACAGGGACGAAGCTTTCTTT.

The chain combines TRBV7-2 with TRBJ1-1; D call uncertain. The germline V gene has CDR1 SGHTA and CDR2 FQGNSA. V was cut by 7 bases and J by 3 bases, with 18 bases left in between. The CDR3 is 15 residues long. CDR3 DNA: TGTGCCAGCACACACCCGGTATTTCGAGACACTGAAGCTTTCTTT. Its translation: CASTHPVFRDTEAFF.

This clonotype has just a few counts. The rearrangement links TRBV6-6 to TRBJ2-2, with D possibly TRBD1 on 6 matching bases. V was trimmed by 6 bases and J by 4 bases, leaving 15 bases between them. The CDR3 consists of 15 residues. Per germline, CDR1 MNHNY and CDR2 SVGAGI (reference sequence). The CDR3 reads CASRGASGATGELFF. The CDR3 DNA reads TGTGCCAGCAGAGGCGCCTCAGGGGCCACCGGGGAGCTGTTTTTT.

This clonotype occurred many times. The genes are TRBV6-4 and TRBJ1-2; D gene ambiguous. Trimming cost V 10 bases and J 2 bases, with 8 bases left between them. The CDR3 covers 11 residues. Germline V gives CDR1 MRHNA, CDR2 SNTAGT. The CDR3 DNA reads as TGTGCCACCTTTGCGAACTATGGCTACACCTTC. It specifies CATFANYGYTF.

There are a few counts of this clonotype. V usage is TRBV2 and J usage is TRBJ2-7; 10 nucleotides agree with TRBD2. Germline V gives CDR1 SNHLY, CDR2 FYNNEI. With 7 bases clipped from V and 2 bases from J, the junction kept 8 bases outside the gene matches. The CDR3 is 15 residues long. For the CDR3, the DNA is TGTGCCAGCAATTCAGTAGCGGGAGGAACCTACGAGCAGTACTTC. It is translated as CASNSVAGGTYEQYF.

This clonotype came up a few times. The chain employs TRBV7-2 and TRBJ2-7, with D unclear. The CDR3 extends over 14 amino acids. V lost 6 bases and J 0 bases, leaving 12 bases between the germline ends. In germline, CDR1 is SGHTA, CDR2 FQGNSA. This chain's CDR3 is CASSYETFSYEQYF. In DNA, the CDR3 is TGTGCCAGCAGTTATGAGACGTTCTCCTACGAGCAGTACTTC.

This clonotype showed up just a few times. The genes are TRBV12-3 or TRBV12-4 and TRBJ1-5; the match to TRBD1 covers 7 bases. The CDR3 runs 15 residues. V gave up 4 bases and J gave up 4 bases; unmatched junction bases: 7. CDR3 loop: CASSSRGRKNQPQHF. DNA for the CDR3: TGTGCCAGCAGTTCCAGGGGGAGAAAAAATCAGCCCCAGCATTTT.

Worth noting for this clonotype: A single base separates this from a much larger clone, so it may be a read error. The V call is TRBV6-5, the J call TRBJ2-5; possibly TRBD2 for D (6 bases). The length of the CDR3 is 11 residues. Germline CDR1 MNHEY, CDR2 SVGAGI. Trimming cost V 11 bases and J 4 bases, with 11 bases left between them. CDR3 nucleotides: TGTGCCGGCATGGAGGGAGAGACCCAGTACTTC. Translation: CAGMEGETQYF.

The V gene is TRBV10-3, the J gene TRBJ2-7, with 7 bases that match TRBD1. This CDR3 spans 13 amino acids. Losses at the gene ends were 10 bases for V and 4 bases for J; bases not matched to a gene: 10. Germline CDR1 is ENHRY and CDR2 is SYGVKD. The CDR3 sequence is CASREGGQYEQYF. The DNA for the CDR3 is TGTGCCAGCAGAGAAGGGGGCCAATACGAGCAGTACTTC.

Worth noting for this clonotype: This clone may be a read error of a much larger clone one base away. V is TRBV13 and J is TRBJ1-1; unclear D gene. Germline V gene sequence: CDR1 PRHDT, CDR2 FYEKMQ (reference sequence). The CDR3 consists of 14 residues. V dropped 3 bases and J dropped 6 bases, with 14 bases sitting between them. The CDR3 sequence is CASSFLGLVAEAFF. The CDR3 coding sequence is TGTGCCAGCAGCTTCCTCGGGCTCGTAGCTGAAGCTTTCTTT.

The chain uses TRBV5-1 and TRBJ2-2, with D tentatively TRBD2 (6 bases). V gave up 7 bases and J gave up 7 bases, with 11 bases separating them. The CDR3 sequence is 12 residues long. The germline gives CDR1 SGHRS, CDR2 YFSETQ. The DNA for the CDR3 is TGCGCCAGCCACGTGGGAGGCGGGGAGCTGTTTTTT. The encoded protein is CASHVGGGELFF.